Given below is one T cell receptor beta chain in context. Its binding antigen is unknown. No much larger clonotype is one base removed from it; base qualities were not supplied. These data originate in a study of T cells in Graves' hyperthyroidism and ophthalmopathy (dated by TCRdb to about 2019). For the wider study: Peripheral blood was collected at initial diagnosis, before any treatment. Once sampling was done, hyperthyroidism patients were given methimazole at a starting dose of 30 mg daily, whereas ophthalmopathy patients were given high-dose intravenous methylprednisolone. Prospective prediction of ophthalmopathy was tested in an independent validation cohort consisting of 18 hyperthyroidism patients and around 17 patients who later progressed to ophthalmopathy. TCR V-J signatures able to tell the groups apart were searched for in a discovery cohort of around 95 patients, of whom roughly 42 had Graves' ophthalmopathy and 55 to 65 had stable Graves' hyperthyroidism. The study also compared thyroid tissue and blood T-cell repertoires from a handful of Graves' hyperthyroidism patients. The paper reports TCR Vbeta CDR3 sequencing of 140 or so peripheral blood samples: approximately 43 ophthalmopathy, under 80 hyperthyroidism and 17 progressor patients. For training and testing, the roughly 93 patients in the discovery cohort were randomly divided in a 7:3 ratio. Overall study results and their limits: Ophthalmopathy was separated from stable hyperthyroidism by a 13 V-J signature model, with about 88% sensitivity and roughly 84% specificity obtained in cross-validation and 80%/75% obtained in testing. Sample size was not statistically predetermined, and investigators were not blinded to group allocation. In validation, the model predicted progression to ophthalmopathy a median of 6.5 months before onset, with approximately 71% sensitivity and roughly 77% specificity. Most expanded thyroid clonotypes (frequency above 0.001) were also detected in blood, a finding suggesting that blood repertoires may reflect thyroid immune responses.

TCR beta CDR3 regions were amplified from RNA transcripts. The TCR CDR3 was subjected to a first round of RT-PCR using the HTBI primer set and the Qiagen OneStep RT-PCR kit. Libraries were constructed in a second round of multiplex PCR, after which size selection and purification were performed. Sequencing of the libraries was done on an Illumina HiSeq2000 using paired-end 100 bp reads. In the source study's methods: SOAPnuke was used to process the raw data, with reads discarded if the reads contained adapters or uncalled bases, had a mean Phred below 15, or lacked an exact constant-primer or identifier match. COPE v1.2.5 was used to merge the high-quality paired reads, and each unique nucleotide sequence was defined as a clonotype. MiTCR v1.1 was used to align clonotypes to the IMGT TRBV, TRBD and TRBJ reference segments. Only V-J combinations with frequency above 0.0001, covering 99% to 99.2% of repertoires, were analysed. A TCS score was defined as the ratio of F50 (clonal expansion) to E x V (chaos), with BLOSUM62-based TCRdist applied between CDR3 peptides within each V-J. Welch's t-statistics and random forest reduced fewer than 550 V-J features to about 12, which were used in a naive Bayes classifier (R e1071). The public sequencing data were trimmed at Q25 with fastp and processed into clonotypes with MiXCR by TCRdb, which kept only in-frame beta chains. CDR3 protein sequences are deduplicated, and each keeps its most common genes and DNA. TCRdb, rather than the study authors, made the V and J calls. The sample table shows approximately 410,000 distinct CDR3 sequences, and about 15% are seen once. 13% of the sample belongs to the ten largest clones.

In the ophthalmopathy patients, disease was moderately to severely active, with a Clinical Activity Score of 3 or more, a NOSPECS grade of 4 or more, and a duration of less than 3 months. Patients with uncontrolled infections, other autoimmune diseases, pregnancy or lactation were excluded. Diagnoses were based on clinical symptoms, serum thyroxine and TRAb, thyroid ultrasound and orbital computed tomography. PBMCs were separated from roughly 10 ml of fresh peripheral blood using Ficoll-Paque density gradient centrifugation. Trizol reagent was used to extract total RNA, and RNA quality was then checked on an Agilent 2100 Bioanalyzer. This TCR derives from a man between 18 and 35 years old with Graves' ophthalmopathy. Sequenced: blood.

In nucleotide form, the sequence is TGTGCCAGCAGCTCATCCGGGACTACTTACAATGAGCAGTTCTTC. Translated, this gives CASSSSGTTYNEQFF. The chain is assembled from TRBV5-5 and TRBJ2-1, with 7 central nucleotides matching TRBD2. The germline V gene (reference sequence) specifies SGHKS as CDR1 and YYEKEE as CDR2. Trimming removed 3 bases from V and 4 bases from J; the gene matches leave 7 bases unexplained. The CDR3 sequence holds 15 residues, the cysteine and phenylalanine included. Solely the CDR3 DNA is kept, with 45 bases framed from the first base.